A single sample gave rise to the 20 T cell receptor beta chains below, sequenced in a study of a mutant IDH1 vaccine in newly diagnosed glioma. The data were produced by immunoSEQ multiplex PCR, yet TCRdb's version contains in-frame clones alone and is incomplete. The sample gives roughly 120,000 clones, just under 80% of which show up once; 4.5% to 5.5% is in the top ten. Documented time point: week 11, during vaccination. Doses consisted of 300 ug of mutant IDH1 20-mer peptide each, paired with topical imiquimod. These receptors are not linked to any known antigen. The specimen comprised PBMCs, sampled from a glioma patient whose treatment included an IDH1 peptide vaccine. These receptors all come from a man aged 35 to 55 with glioma.

The rearrangement joins TRBV19 to TRBJ2-3; D not resolved. The CDR3 extends over 13 amino acids. CDR1 and CDR2 (germline): LNHDA, SQIVND (reference sequence). V dropped 1 base and J dropped 7 bases, with 9 bases sitting between them. CDR3: CASSIAKTYTQYF. In DNA, the CDR3 is TGTGCCAGTAGTATAGCTAAGACATATACGCAGTATTTT.

The chain couples TRBV7-8 to TRBJ1-1, with unresolved D. Between the trimmed V and J ends, which lost 2 bases and 5 bases, there was a span of 9 bases. Germline lookup yields CDR1 SGHVS and CDR2 FQNEAQ. This CDR3 is 13 amino acids long. The CDR3 loop reads CASSLKRRTEAFF. The DNA for the CDR3 is TGTGCCAGCAGCTTAAAGAGAAGGACTGAAGCTTTCTTT. The full variable domain, in which reference TRBV7-8 and TRBJ1-1 provide the parts outside the CDR3, is GAGVSQSPRYKVAKRGQDVALRCDPISGHVSLFWYQQALGQGPEFLTYFQNEAQLDKSGLPSDRFFAERPEGSVSTLKIQRTQQEDSAVYLCASSLKRRTEAFFGQGTRLTVV.

This chain links TRBV5-6 with TRBJ1-1; weak D call: TRBD1 (6 bases). Trimming removed 4 bases at V and 5 bases at J, with 15 bases between. CDR3 size: 14 residues. Germline CDR1 is SGHDT and CDR2 is YYEEEE. The CDR3 spells CASSRQGGWTEAFF. The CDR3 region has the DNA TGTGCCAGCAGCCGCCAAGGGGGATGGACTGAAGCTTTCTTT. The variable domain in full, with the rest retrieved from reference TRBV5-6 and TRBJ1-1, is DAGVTQSPTHLIKTRGQQVTLRCSPKSGHDTVSWYQQALGQGPQFIFQYYEEEERQRGNFPDRFSGHQFPNYSSELNVNALLLGDSALYLCASSRQGGWTEAFFGQGTRLTVV.

The V and J genes are TRBV5-1 and TRBJ2-7, with D maybe TRBD1 (6 bases). Germline V gives CDR1 SGHRS, CDR2 YFSETQ. This CDR3 region has 13 residues. V lost 3 bases to trimming and J lost 5 bases, with 12 bases between them. The CDR3 reads CASSSAGVHEQYF. Written as DNA, the CDR3 is TGCGCCAGCAGCTCGGCAGGGGTCCACGAGCAGTACTTC.

The chain has TRBV27 and TRBJ1-6; possible D gene TRBD1, 5 bases. This CDR3 has 16 amino acids. From germline, CDR1 is MNHEY and CDR2 SMNVEV (reference sequence). V shed 10 bases and J shed 1 base, with 17 bases lying between them. CDR3 loop: CATPLQGKSYNSPLHF. The CDR3 bases are TGTGCCACCCCCCTTCAGGGTAAGTCCTATAATTCACCCCTCCACTTT.

V gene TRBV27 combines with J gene TRBJ2-2; weak D call: TRBD2 (5 bases). The V and J ends lost 3 bases and 9 bases respectively, with 14 bases between them. The CDR3 loop spans 14 amino acids. Germline CDR1 reads MNHEY; CDR2 reads SMNVEV (reference sequence). Here the CDR3 DNA reads TGTGCCAGCAGTTTGCGGGCCGGGTGGAGGGAGCTGTTTTTT. It translates to CASSLRAGWRELFF.

This clone was recorded a few times. The chain links TRBV7-2 to TRBJ1-3, with D tentatively TRBD1 (5 bases). Deletions cut 5 bases from V and 2 bases from J, with 10 bases between. Looked up from germline, CDR1 is SGHTA and CDR2 is FQGNSA. The CDR3 runs 14 residues. CDR3 nucleotides: TGTGCCAGCAGCCCCAGGACAACTGGAAACACCATATATTTT. Its protein product is CASSPRTTGNTIYF.

About this clone: Mismatch with germline at one junction end may stem from a read error. The rearrangement uses TRBV5-4 and TRBJ2-5; weak D call: TRBD1 (5 bases). CDR1 and CDR2 (germline): SGHNT, YYREEE (reference sequence). The CDR3 consists of 12 residues. The CDR3 sequence: CASGAGQEAQYF. In DNA, the CDR3 is TGTGCCAGCGGGGCAGGCCAAGAGGCCCAGTACTTC.

The chain couples TRBV7-9 to TRBJ2-2; 11 positions match TRBD1. The germline gives CDR1 SEHNR, CDR2 FQNEAQ (reference sequence). J lost 7 bases, V lost 3 bases, and 7 bases had no gene match. The CDR3 has 16 amino acids. CDR3 DNA sequence: TGTGCCAGCAGCTTGGGAGGACAGGGGGCCGGCGGGGAGCTGTTTTTT. Residues: CASSLGGQGAGGELFF.

This chain links TRBV29-1 with TRBJ1-2, with D perhaps matching TRBD1 (5 bases). V was clipped by 4 bases and J by 6 bases, with 21 bases between them. The CDR3 has 15 amino acids. Looked up from germline, CDR1 is SQVTM and CDR2 is ANQGSEA. CDR3 residues: CSVAGALLGGDGYTF. CDR3 bases: TGCAGCGTTGCCGGGGCTCTATTGGGCGGTGATGGCTACACCTTC.

The chain joins TRBV27 to TRBJ1-1; 7 nucleotides match TRBD1. The V gene's germline CDR1 is MNHEY and CDR2 SMNVEV (reference sequence). The trim removed 8 bases at V and 0 bases at J, leaving 12 bases unmatched. This CDR3 is 16 amino acids long. The CDR3 sequence: CASSPLTGAMNTEAFF. As DNA, the CDR3 is TGTGCCAGCTCGCCTCTAACAGGGGCGATGAACACTGAAGCTTTCTTT.

The genes are TRBV6-5 and TRBJ2-5, with 8 positions matching TRBD2. Germline trimming cut 5 bases from V and 6 bases from J; bases unmatched to any gene: 11. The CDR3 has 15 amino acids. The germline CDR1 and CDR2 sequences are MNHEY and SVGAGI. CDR3 DNA: TGTGCCAGCAGTCCCCTTTCGGGAGGGCCGCAGACCCAGTACTTC. This codes for CASSPLSGGPQTQYF.

The chain couples TRBV5-4 to TRBJ2-6; TRBD1 aligns across 9 bases. The CDR3 consists of 16 residues. Germline V gives CDR1 SGHNT, CDR2 YYREEE (reference sequence). V shed 1 base and J 4 bases; nucleotides not matched to a gene: 3. CDR3 loop: CASSLRTGAGANVLTF. The CDR3 DNA is TGTGCCAGCAGCTTGCGGACAGGGGCAGGGGCCAACGTCCTGACTTTC.

The chain employs TRBV30 and TRBJ2-3, with TRBD2 identical over 7 bases. V shed 3 bases, J shed 0 bases, and the junction held 6 bases outside the gene matches. Germline lookup yields CDR1 GTSNPN and CDR2 SVGIG (reference sequence). The CDR3 totals 15 residues. DNA for the CDR3: TGTGCCTGGAGACGGTGGGAGGGAAGCACAGATACGCAGTATTTT. This translates into CAWRRWEGSTDTQYF.

This chain joins TRBV29-1 and TRBJ2-1; D gene ambiguous. The V end was cut by 0 bases, the J end by 0 bases, with 9 bases between. CDR3 size: 15 residues. Germline V gives CDR1 SQVTM, CDR2 ANQGSEA. CDR3 region: CSVEDPRSSYNEQFF. The DNA of the CDR3 is TGCAGCGTTGAAGATCCTAGAAGCTCCTACAATGAGCAGTTCTTC.

The chain has TRBV19 and TRBJ1-2; 10 bases match TRBD1. The V gene end was trimmed by 11 bases and the J gene end by 2 bases; junction bases not matched to a gene: 11. CDR3 length equals 15 residues. Germline V gives CDR1 LNHDA, CDR2 SQIVND (reference sequence). DNA of the CDR3: TGTGCCGGCCAAGTTCGGACAGGGGGAAACTATGGCTACACCTTC. This codes for CAGQVRTGGNYGYTF.

The rearrangement links TRBV5-6 to TRBJ2-5, with 7 bases aligning to TRBD2. Germline CDR1 reads SGHDT; CDR2 reads YYEEEE. V lost 0 bases, J lost 4 bases, and 6 bases stayed unmatched. The CDR3 runs 15 residues. CDR3 loop: CASSLGSWGGETQYF. The CDR3 region has the DNA TGTGCCAGCAGCTTGGGGTCGTGGGGGGGAGAGACCCAGTACTTC.

V and J are TRBV7-2 and TRBJ2-2, with D maybe TRBD2 (5 bases). The CDR3 runs to 17 residues. Germline values: CDR1 SGHTA, CDR2 FQGNSA. The germline V and J ends were trimmed by 4 bases and 6 bases, with 21 bases remaining between them. The CDR3 loop is CASSSRRTSKGPGELFF. CDR3 DNA: TGTGCCAGCAGCTCCCGCCGAACTAGTAAGGGCCCCGGGGAGCTGTTTTTT.

The rearrangement joins TRBV5-1 to TRBJ2-1, with 12 bases aligning to TRBD2. Trimming took 0 bases from V and 5 from J; bases not matched to a gene: 6. The CDR3 covers 17 residues. CDR1 SGHRS and CDR2 YFSETQ come from the germline V gene. The chain's CDR3 is CASSLVASGRVHNEQFF. In nucleotides, the CDR3 is TGCGCCAGCAGCTTGGTGGCTAGCGGGAGGGTACACAATGAGCAGTTCTTC.

This clone appeared a single time. The CDR3 DNA reads TGTGCCAGCTTCGTTCCGGGACAGATAGACTACGAGCAGTACTTC. This translates into CASFVPGQIDYEQYF. The chain links TRBV2 to TRBJ2-7; the match to TRBD1 covers 7 bases. Germline V gene lookup returns CDR1 SNHLY and CDR2 FYNNEI. This CDR3 region has 15 residues. Losses at the gene ends were 8 bases for V and 3 bases for J; bases not matched to a gene: 13.